This entry concerns a single T cell receptor (beta chain). Assay used: immunoSEQ multiplex PCR; TCRdb lists only in-frame clones, some missing. The table shows approximately 140,000 clones, with more than 85% occurring only once. This specimen belongs to a study of T cell responses to AZD1222 COVID-19 vaccine. The V gene end was trimmed by 1 base and the J gene end by 5 bases; junction bases not matched to a gene: 3. The CDR3 runs to 14 residues. CDR1 is LNHDA, CDR2 SQIVND, per germline (reference sequence). Here the sequenced sample was peripheral blood, taken 28 days after the second AZD1222 dose. V is TRBV19 and J is TRBJ2-7, with 9 positions matching TRBD1. The sequence was obtained from an adult who received the AZD1222 COVID-19 vaccine. This CDR3 is CASSIVGQGNEQYF. DNA of the CDR3: TGTGCCAGTAGTATAGTGGGACAGGGAAACGAGCAGTACTTC. Filled out from reference TRBV19 and TRBJ2-7, the complete variable domain reads DGGITQSPKYLFRKEGQNVTLSCEQNLNHDAMYWYRQDPGQGLRLIYYSQIVNDFQKGDIAEGYSVSREKKESFPLTVTSAQKNPTAFYLCASSIVGQGNEQYFGPGTRLTVT.